This passage covers 25 T cell receptor beta chains from one sample sequenced in a study of blood T cell repertoires in COVID-19. Clones were sequenced by immunoSEQ multiplex PCR, and TCRdb holds only the in-frame ones, with some missing. Of around 120,000 clones listed, more than 75% are singletons. Sequencing was done on a sample of peripheral blood. Receptors originate from a man aged 50 to 60 with acute or convalescent COVID-19.

The V gene is TRBV6-5, the J gene TRBJ2-5; weak D call: TRBD2 (6 bases). There are 14 residues in the CDR3. With 5 bases removed from V and 1 base from J, the gap between germline ends came to 11 bases. In germline, CDR1 is MNHEY, CDR2 SVGAGI. In DNA, the CDR3 is TGTGCCAGCAGTACCGGGAGCCTCCAAGAGACCCAGTACTTC. Translating gives CASSTGSLQETQYF.

The rearrangement uses TRBV29-1 and TRBJ2-6, with unresolved D. Germline-derived CDR1 and CDR2 are SQVTM and ANQGSEA. This CDR3 has 14 amino acids. Trimming pared 8 bases from V and 0 bases from J, leaving 11 bases between. As DNA, the CDR3 is TGCAGCCCAAGAGGAGTCTCTGGGGCCAACGTCCTGACTTTC. It translates to CSPRGVSGANVLTF.

V usage is TRBV6-5 and J usage is TRBJ1-1; unclear D gene. Trimming removed 5 bases at V and 4 bases at J, with 8 bases between. The V gene's germline CDR1 is MNHEY and CDR2 SVGAGI. This CDR3 spans 12 amino acids. CDR3 in amino acids: CASSPTPTEAFF. CDR3 coding DNA: TGTGCCAGCAGTCCTACGCCCACTGAAGCTTTCTTT.

The rearrangement links TRBV29-1 to TRBJ1-3, with a possible D match to TRBD1 (5 bases). The CDR3 has 13 amino acids. Trimming pared 2 bases from V and 4 bases from J, leaving 9 bases between. CDR1 is SQVTM and CDR2 is ANQGSEA in the germline V gene. The CDR3 protein is CSVEQGLGNTIYF. The CDR3 DNA sequence: TGCAGCGTTGAACAGGGACTCGGAAACACCATATATTTT. Together with reference TRBV29-1 and TRBJ1-3, the CDR3 gives the full variable domain: SAVISQKPSRDICQRGTSLTIQCQVDSQVTMMFWYRQQPGQSLTLIATANQGSEATYESGFVIDKFPISRPNLTFSTLTVSNMSPEDSSIYLCSVEQGLGNTIYFGEGSWLTVV.

The J gene is TRBJ1-5, the V gene TRBV3-1 (or the pseudogene TRBV3-2); D remains unclear. This CDR3 has 15 residues. Germline values: CDR1 LGHDT, CDR2 YNNKEL (reference sequence). Trimming removed 4 bases from V and 0 bases from J, with 10 bases in between. CDR3 sequence (DNA): TGTGCCAGCAGCCTCACACCGTATAGCAATCAGCCCCAGCATTTT. This translates into CASSLTPYSNQPQHF.

The chain uses TRBV3-1 (or the pseudogene TRBV3-2) and TRBJ2-7, with TRBD1 identical over 8 bases. Germline values: CDR1 LGHDT, CDR2 YNNKEL (reference sequence). This CDR3 is 13 amino acids long. Germline trimming cut 3 bases from V and 3 bases from J; bases unmatched to any gene: 1. CDR3 sequence: CASSQGQVYEQYF. CDR3 sequence (DNA): TGTGCCAGCAGCCAGGGACAGGTCTACGAGCAGTACTTC.

The V gene is TRBV4-1, the J gene TRBJ2-3; 13 bases are a match to TRBD2. Germline V gene data show CDR1 as MGHRA and CDR2 as YSYEKL. CDR3 length: 17 amino acids. V lost 1 base and J lost 6; bases outside the gene matches: 7. The CDR3 region has the DNA TGCGCCAGCAGCCAAGCCCGACTAGCGGGAGGTTTCGATACGCAGTATTTT. As protein: CASSQARLAGGFDTQYF.

The gene calls are TRBV4-1 and TRBJ2-7, with 9 bases lining up with TRBD2. The CDR3 totals 12 residues. The ends lost 6 bases at V and 4 bases at J; junction bases unmatched: 1. Germline V gene lookup returns CDR1 MGHRA and CDR2 YSYEKL. CDR3 residues: CASSLAGYEQYF. CDR3 bases: TGCGCCAGCAGTCTAGCGGGATACGAGCAGTACTTC.

The chain has TRBV24-1 and TRBJ2-1; D might be TRBD2 (7 bases). The CDR3 covers 17 residues. V dropped 4 bases and J dropped 0 bases, with 15 bases sitting between them. Germline V CDR1 and CDR2: KGHDR, SFDVKD. The chain's CDR3 is CATSEKGGGPSYNEQFF. CDR3 DNA sequence: TGTGCCACCAGTGAAAAGGGAGGGGGACCCTCCTACAATGAGCAGTTCTTC.

This clone was found once. The V call is TRBV6-5, the J call TRBJ1-5, with no clear D. This CDR3 has 12 residues. V shed 5 bases and J shed 7 bases, with 9 bases lying between them. Germline CDR1 reads MNHEY; CDR2 reads SVGAGI. CDR3 bases: TGTGCCAGCAGTATAAATGTCCAGCCCCAGCATTTT. This encodes CASSINVQPQHF.

This chain connects TRBV9 to TRBJ2-2, with TRBD2 matching 8 bases. The CDR3 is 16 amino acids. Germline CDR1 SGDLS, CDR2 YYNGEE. The V and J ends lost 0 bases and 5 bases, in that order; junction bases with no gene match: 6. This chain's CDR3 is CASSVESGSRTGELFF. The CDR3 bases are TGTGCCAGCAGCGTAGAAAGCGGGAGTCGTACCGGGGAGCTGTTTTTT.

The V and J genes are TRBV10-1 and TRBJ2-7, with 9 bases that match TRBD1. Germline values: CDR1 WNHNN, CDR2 SYGVQD (reference sequence). The CDR3 has 14 residues. The V and J ends lost 5 bases and 0 bases, in that order; junction bases with no gene match: 2. In nucleotides, the CDR3 is TGCGCCAGCAGTATGGACAGGGGCTCCTACGAGCAGTACTTC. Protein product: CASSMDRGSYEQYF.

The chain combines TRBV6-5 with TRBJ2-7; D is undetermined. Deletions cut 2 bases from V and 4 bases from J, with 3 bases between. Per the germline V gene, CDR1 is MNHEY and CDR2 is SVGAGI. CDR3 length equals 11 residues. CDR3 sequence reads: CASSYEYEQYF. CDR3 coding DNA: TGTGCCAGCAGTTACGAGTACGAGCAGTACTTC.

The V gene is TRBV19, the J gene TRBJ1-3; TRBD1 aligns across 9 bases. Germline V CDR1 and CDR2: LNHDA, SQIVND (reference sequence). V shed 3 bases and J 1 base; nucleotides not matched to a gene: 7. The CDR3 sequence is 17 residues long. For the CDR3, the DNA is TGTGCCAGTAGTATCTTTTCGGGACAGGGTTCTGGAAACACCATATATTTT. Protein product: CASSIFSGQGSGNTIYF.

V and J are TRBV9 and TRBJ1-1; no reliable D call. Germline CDR1 SGDLS, CDR2 YYNGEE. Between the trimmed V and J ends, which lost 0 bases and 1 base, there was a span of 10 bases. The CDR3 sequence is 15 residues long. The CDR3 nucleotides are TGTGCCAGCAGCGTAGTGACTATCGGGAACACTGAAGCTTTCTTT. Protein product: CASSVVTIGNTEAFF.

The gene calls are TRBV30 and TRBJ1-6; 9 bases align to TRBD1. Germline trimming cut 3 bases from V and 1 base from J; bases unmatched to any gene: 7. CDR3 length equals 17 residues. Looked up from germline, CDR1 is GTSNPN and CDR2 is SVGIG (reference sequence). Written as DNA, the CDR3 is TGTGCCTGGAGCGGCCCCGGGACAGGGTCCTATAATTCACCCCTCCACTTT. As protein: CAWSGPGTGSYNSPLHF.

This clone has a single count. J is TRBJ2-3 and V is TRBV5-4; D ambiguous. Germline values: CDR1 SGHNT, CDR2 YYREEE (reference sequence). V shed 0 bases and J shed 4 bases, with 12 bases lying between them. The CDR3 is 15 residues long. The CDR3 DNA reads as TGTGCCAGCAGCTTGGTTACCATGAGTCCAGATACGCAGTATTTT. Translating gives CASSLVTMSPDTQYF.

The rearrangement uses TRBV27 and TRBJ1-1; weak D call: TRBD1 (6 bases). Germline V lookup: CDR1 MNHEY, CDR2 SMNVEV (reference sequence). CDR3 size: 15 residues. Trimming stripped 0 bases from V and 3 bases from J, with 11 bases between. CDR3: CASSLSQGLYTEAFF. The DNA of the CDR3 is TGTGCCAGCAGTTTATCTCAGGGGTTGTACACTGAAGCTTTCTTT.

The genes are TRBV4-1 and TRBJ1-2, with 7 bases identical to TRBD1. Germline loops: CDR1 MGHRA, CDR2 YSYEKL. The CDR3 is 17 amino acids. After removal of 0 bases from V and 3 bases from J, the junction contained 10 bases not matched to a gene. The chain's CDR3 is CASSQDLLRGQDYGYTF. In DNA, the CDR3 is TGCGCCAGCAGCCAAGATCTCCTGAGGGGGCAGGACTATGGCTACACCTTC.

This sequence joins TRBV5-1 and TRBJ1-1, with TRBD1 as a possible D gene (5 bases). V was shortened by 4 bases and J by 1 base, with 11 bases between the two germline ends. This CDR3 spans 14 amino acids. Germline lookup yields CDR1 SGHRS and CDR2 YFSETQ. CDR3 coding DNA: TGCGCCAGCAGCACAGGTTCTCCGAACACTGAAGCTTTCTTT. This codes for CASSTGSPNTEAFF.

The chain joins TRBV7-2 to TRBJ2-7, with D unresolved. Trimming removed 5 bases at V and 3 bases at J, with 17 bases between. Looked up from germline, CDR1 is SGHTA and CDR2 is FQGNSA. The CDR3 loop spans 15 amino acids. CDR3 sequence (DNA): TGTGCCAGCAGCCCTAGGCTAGGTTCCAGCTACGAGCAGTACTTC. Translating it yields CASSPRLGSSYEQYF.

The chain couples TRBV6-5 to TRBJ2-7; weak D call: TRBD1 (7 bases). V was pared by 6 bases and J by 4 bases, with 16 bases between. In germline, CDR1 is MNHEY, CDR2 SVGAGI. CDR3 length equals 14 residues. CDR3 in amino acids: CASSPATGRYEQYF. Here the CDR3 DNA reads TGTGCCAGCAGCCCGGCGACAGGGAGGTACGAGCAGTACTTC.

The V call is TRBV4-1, the J call TRBJ1-3; maybe TRBD1 (6 bases). Germline V gene data show CDR1 as MGHRA and CDR2 as YSYEKL. Trimming shortened V by 2 bases and J by 4 bases, and 9 bases separated the two germline ends. The CDR3 covers 14 residues. The CDR3, as DNA: TGCGCCAGCAGCCAACCGGGGGGCGGAAACACCATATATTTT. The encoded protein is CASSQPGGGNTIYF.

This chain connects TRBV5-4 to TRBJ1-1, with D unclear. V was clipped by 2 bases and J by 0 bases, with 5 bases between them. The CDR3 covers 13 residues. CDR1 is SGHNT and CDR2 is YYREEE in the germline V gene (reference sequence). The CDR3 bases are TGTGCCAGCAGCTTTACTATGAACACTGAAGCTTTCTTT. Protein sequence: CASSFTMNTEAFF.

The J gene is TRBJ1-1, the V gene TRBV7-2; TRBD1 is a possible D gene (5 bases). The germline V and J ends were trimmed by 4 bases and 1 base, with 13 bases remaining between them. There are 15 residues in the CDR3. Germline V gives CDR1 SGHTA, CDR2 FQGNSA. CDR3: CASSSGGGENTEAFF. Here the CDR3 DNA reads TGTGCCAGCAGCTCCGGGGGAGGGGAGAACACTGAAGCTTTCTTT.